Listed here are 21 T cell receptor beta chains from one sample, sequenced in a study of blood T cell repertoires in COVID-19. Sequenced by immunoSEQ multiplex PCR; TCRdb stores in-frame clones only, minus some. The sample has roughly 210,000 clones, around four fifths seen once; the top ten hold over 9.5%. Sequenced material: peripheral blood. These receptors originate from a woman of 80 years or more with COVID-19, enrolled during active disease.

This chain uses TRBV7-9 with TRBJ2-1, with 9 bases that match TRBD1. This CDR3 contains 18 residues. V lost 1 base and J lost 5; bases outside the gene matches: 12. Germline CDR1 and CDR2: SEHNR and FQNEAQ (reference sequence). The CDR3 region is CASSLGLLTGGAHNEQFF. In DNA form, the CDR3 reads TGTGCCAGCAGCTTAGGACTCCTAACAGGGGGCGCGCACAATGAGCAGTTCTTC.

This clone was seen more than once but under ten times. The chain recombines TRBV5-5 with TRBJ2-3; weak D call: TRBD2 (5 bases). Germline values: CDR1 SGHKS, CDR2 YYEKEE (reference sequence). Trimming left V 0 bases short and J 4 bases short, with 6 bases between. The length of the CDR3 is 13 residues. The chain's CDR3 is CASSLGGPDTQYF. DNA of the CDR3: TGTGCCAGCAGCTTGGGAGGGCCAGATACGCAGTATTTT.

The chain employs TRBV7-9 and TRBJ1-2; TRBD1 matches 8 bases. The CDR3 runs to 14 residues. Trimming removed 5 bases from V and 2 bases from J; junction bases left unmatched: 4. Germline loops: CDR1 SEHNR, CDR2 FQNEAQ (reference sequence). CDR3 sequence reads: CASSDRTGNYGYTF. CDR3 nucleotide sequence: TGTGCCAGCAGCGACCGGACAGGGAACTATGGCTACACCTTC. The whole variable domain, remainder taken from reference TRBV7-9 and TRBJ1-2, is DTGVSQNPRHKITKRGQNVTFRCDPISEHNRLYWYRQTLGQGPEFLTYFQNEAQLEKSRLLSDRFSAERPKGSFSTLEIQRTEQGDSAMYLCASSDRTGNYGYTFGSGTRLTVV.

This rearrangement joins TRBV9 to TRBJ1-2; 8 bases agree with TRBD1. This CDR3 comprises 15 residues. V dropped 5 bases and J dropped 4; count of bases not matched to a gene: 10. Germline assignment: CDR1 SGDLS and CDR2 YYNGEE. CDR3 sequence reads: CASRIREGQGYGYTF. The CDR3 DNA reads TGTGCCAGCAGGATACGAGAAGGACAGGGCTATGGCTACACCTTC.

The chain combines TRBV28 with TRBJ1-2; possible D gene TRBD1, 5 bases. Between the trimmed V and J ends, which lost 5 bases and 6 bases, there was a span of 10 bases. The germline V gene has CDR1 MDHEN and CDR2 SYDVKM. The CDR3 covers 12 residues. The CDR3 protein is CASSPPRDGYTF. The CDR3, as DNA: TGTGCCAGCAGTCCTCCCAGGGATGGCTACACCTTC.

Points on this clone: The same CDR3 is also encoded by other DNA sequences in this sample. The gene calls are TRBV10-3 and TRBJ1-5; possibly TRBD1 for D (5 bases). Germline values: CDR1 ENHRY, CDR2 SYGVKD. The CDR3 spans 14 residues. With 5 bases removed from V and 0 bases from J, the gap between germline ends came to 8 bases. The CDR3 protein is CAISQGLSNQPQHF. The CDR3 nucleotides are TGTGCCATCAGTCAGGGCCTTAGCAATCAGCCCCAGCATTTT.

The chain uses TRBV27 and TRBJ1-6; 8 positions agree with TRBD1. The length of the CDR3 is 16 residues. Germline V gene data show CDR1 as MNHEY and CDR2 as SMNVEV (reference sequence). V shed 5 bases and J 3 bases; nucleotides not matched to a gene: 6. The CDR3 region has the DNA TGTGCCAGCAGTCACCCTGGACAGGGCTATAATTCACCCCTCCACTTT. Its translation is CASSHPGQGYNSPLHF.

This chain joins TRBV2 and TRBJ2-1; perhaps TRBD2 as D (5 bases). The length of the CDR3 is 14 residues. From germline, CDR1 is SNHLY and CDR2 FYNNEI. Trimming shortened V by 4 bases and J by 6 bases, and 13 bases separated the two germline ends. This chain's CDR3 is CASSVEVLGNEQFF. CDR3 DNA sequence: TGTGCCAGCAGTGTGGAGGTTTTGGGCAATGAGCAGTTCTTC.

This clone was seen only once. V gene TRBV30 combines with J gene TRBJ2-3; D is possibly TRBD1 (6 bases). The V end was cut by 3 bases, the J end by 2 bases, with 15 bases between. CDR3 length: 15 residues. CDR1 is GTSNPN and CDR2 is SVGIG in the germline V gene (reference sequence). The CDR3 nucleotides read TGTGCCTGGAGCCAGGGGTCCCTCGACACAGATACGCAGTATTTT. Protein: CAWSQGSLDTDTQYF.

CDR3 nucleotide sequence: TGTGCCAGCAGTGAGGTGGCGAGGCAGCAAGAGACCCAGTACTTC. It translates to CASSEVARQQETQYF. The genes are TRBV25-1 and TRBJ2-5, with no clear D. This CDR3 comprises 15 residues. The germline V and J ends were trimmed by 3 bases and 2 bases, with 13 bases remaining between them. Germline V gene lookup returns CDR1 MGHDK and CDR2 SYGVNS.

The table lists this clone with a count of one. The V and J genes are TRBV28 and TRBJ2-7; tentatively, D is TRBD1 (5 bases). Germline V gives CDR1 MDHEN, CDR2 SYDVKM. The CDR3 is made up of 14 amino acids. V shed 5 bases and J shed 9 bases, with 20 bases lying between them. The CDR3 here is CASSPLGGALGQYV. The CDR3 nucleotides read TGTGCCAGCAGTCCCTTGGGTGGGGCTCTTGGGCAGTACGTC.

The gene calls are TRBV10-3 and TRBJ2-5; the match to TRBD2 covers 11 bases. Germline V lookup: CDR1 ENHRY, CDR2 SYGVKD. The CDR3 sequence is 14 residues long. Unmatched junction bases numbered 5, after V lost 7 bases and J lost 4 bases. This CDR3 is CAIMDSGGGETQYF. In nucleotides, the CDR3 is TGTGCCATCATGGATAGCGGGGGGGGAGAGACCCAGTACTTC.

This chain uses TRBV2 with TRBJ1-1; 10 bases map to TRBD1. Germline V lookup: CDR1 SNHLY, CDR2 FYNNEI. The CDR3 length is 16 residues. V gave up 8 bases and J gave up 0 bases; unmatched junction bases: 9. CDR3 nucleotide sequence: TGTGCCAGCGGAGACCGGGACAGGGGTCTGAACACTGAAGCTTTCTTT. It is translated as CASGDRDRGLNTEAFF.

This clone appeared once. The chain combines TRBV20-1 with TRBJ1-2; D gene uncertain. The CDR3 contains 11 residues. Germline CDR1 is DFQATT and CDR2 is SNEGSKA (reference sequence). V lost 5 bases and J 2 bases, leaving 6 bases between the germline ends. This CDR3 is CSAATNYGYTF. CDR3 bases: TGCAGTGCTGCTACGAACTATGGCTACACCTTC.

The chain joins TRBV5-1 to TRBJ2-1, with TRBD2 as a possible D gene (6 bases). V lost 0 bases and J 2 bases, leaving 12 bases between the germline ends. The germline V gene has CDR1 SGHRS and CDR2 YFSETQ. The CDR3 is 16 residues long. CDR3 in amino acids: CASSLGGGITYNEQFF. The CDR3 DNA sequence: TGCGCCAGCAGCTTGGGTGGGGGGATCACCTACAATGAGCAGTTCTTC.

V usage is TRBV6-5 and J usage is TRBJ1-5; maybe TRBD1 (5 bases). Trimming left V 6 bases short and J 0 bases short, with 12 bases between. CDR3 length: 15 residues. CDR1 is MNHEY, CDR2 SVGAGI, per germline. CDR3 amino acids: CASRPGGHSNQPQHF. The CDR3 nucleotides are TGTGCCAGCAGGCCCGGGGGTCATAGCAATCAGCCCCAGCATTTT.

J is TRBJ1-1 and V is TRBV5-5; D perhaps matches TRBD1 (6 bases). The CDR3 length is 14 residues. V was pared by 1 base and J by 1 base, with 8 bases between. CDR1 SGHKS and CDR2 YYEKEE come from the germline V gene (reference sequence). The CDR3, as DNA: TGTGCCAGCAGCTTGACAGGGCCGAACACTGAAGCTTTCTTT. This encodes CASSLTGPNTEAFF.

The rearrangement uses TRBV10-3 and TRBJ2-2; TRBD1 aligns across 8 bases. Per germline, CDR1 ENHRY and CDR2 SYGVKD. CDR3 length: 15 amino acids. J was trimmed by 4 bases and V by 3 bases; bases with no gene match: 4. Here the CDR3 reads CAISDPTGVTGELFF. CDR3 coding DNA: TGTGCCATCAGTGACCCGACAGGGGTCACCGGGGAGCTGTTTTTT.

The chain joins TRBV19 to TRBJ2-2; D perhaps matches TRBD1 (5 bases). CDR3 length: 15 residues. CDR1 is LNHDA and CDR2 is SQIVND in the germline V gene (reference sequence). The ends were cut back, 1 base at V and 4 bases at J, with 10 bases in the middle. CDR3 coding DNA: TGTGCCAGTAGTATAGGGGGCAGACGCACCGGGGAGCTGTTTTTT. Translated: CASSIGGRRTGELFF. Using reference TRBV19 and TRBJ2-2 for the parts outside the CDR3, the full variable domain is DGGITQSPKYLFRKEGQNVTLSCEQNLNHDAMYWYRQDPGQGLRLIYYSQIVNDFQKGDIAEGYSVSREKKESFPLTVTSAQKNPTAFYLCASSIGGRRTGELFFGEGSRLTVL.

V and J are TRBV28 and TRBJ2-7, with 9 bases fitting TRBD1. CDR3 length: 15 amino acids. V shed 4 bases, J shed 3 bases, and the junction held 7 bases outside the gene matches. In germline, CDR1 is MDHEN, CDR2 SYDVKM. CDR3 sequence: CASSSGQGRYYEQYF. DNA of the CDR3: TGTGCCAGCAGTTCCGGACAGGGGAGATACTACGAGCAGTACTTC.

The genes are TRBV20-1 and TRBJ2-7; perhaps TRBD1 as D (6 bases). CDR1 is DFQATT and CDR2 is SNEGSKA in the germline V gene (reference sequence). Between the trimmed V and J ends, which lost 6 bases and 5 bases, there was a span of 11 bases. The CDR3 has 11 residues. The chain's CDR3 is CSATGQNEQYF. In DNA, the CDR3 is TGCAGTGCCACAGGACAGAACGAGCAGTACTTC.